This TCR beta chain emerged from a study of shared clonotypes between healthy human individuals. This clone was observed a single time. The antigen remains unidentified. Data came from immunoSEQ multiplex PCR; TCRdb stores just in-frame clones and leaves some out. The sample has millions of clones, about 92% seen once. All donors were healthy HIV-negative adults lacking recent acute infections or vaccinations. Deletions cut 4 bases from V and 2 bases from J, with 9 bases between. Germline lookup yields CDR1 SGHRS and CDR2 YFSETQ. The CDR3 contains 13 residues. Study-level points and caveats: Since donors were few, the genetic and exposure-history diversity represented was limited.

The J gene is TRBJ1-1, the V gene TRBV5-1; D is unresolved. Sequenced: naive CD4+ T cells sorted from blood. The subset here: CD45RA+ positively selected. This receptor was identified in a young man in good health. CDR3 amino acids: CASSDNINTEAFF. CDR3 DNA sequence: TGCGCCAGCAGCGATAATATAAACACTGAAGCTTTCTTT.